This section outlines one TCR beta chain sequence together with its context. This specimen belongs to a study of blood T cell repertoires in COVID-19. Study-wide background: Spain, Italy and the United States supplied samples that represented acute and convalescent COVID-19. In each case, the material was cDNA or gDNA derived from T cells, B-cell-depleted T cells, or PBMCs.

Germline CDR1 is LNHDA and CDR2 is SQIVND (reference sequence). Trimming removed 4 bases from V and 3 bases from J, with 7 bases in between. This CDR3 region has 12 residues. Donors in Cohort 3 who had recovered were those with two negative PCRs, healthcare professional clearance, or resolution of their symptoms. Clones were read by immunoSEQ multiplex PCR, and TCRdb kept only the in-frame ones, dropping some. Counted here are 150,000 to 200,000 clones, roughly 87% occurring once; the ten biggest clones make up about 10%. The rearrangement uses TRBV19 and TRBJ2-7, with D perhaps matching TRBD2 (5 bases). The sequence was obtained from a man between 45 and 60 years old who had recovered from COVID-19. Specimen: PBMCs or T cells enriched from blood (not recorded which). Here the CDR3 reads CASSRESYEQYF. CDR3 DNA: TGTGCCAGTAGTAGGGAGAGCTACGAGCAGTACTTC.